This T cell receptor beta chain was found in a study of T cell responses to AZD1222 COVID-19 vaccine (dated by TCRdb to the early 2020s). Background on the whole study: Because spike-specific TCR depth and breadth did not differ between the two schedules, AZD1222 recipients who got a second dose at roughly 4 weeks were pooled with those who got a second dose at roughly 12 weeks. Trial participants were enrolled by age into 18-55, 56-69 and 70-plus year subgroups, with around 140, 26 and 57 TCR-sequenced participants respectively. A total of 233 trial participants underwent TCR sequencing, of whom some 210 received two doses of AZD1222 and some 25 received two doses of the MenACWY control vaccine. On the study overall, not on this receptor specifically: The 56-69-year group was small, and its depth increase did not reach significance, likely because of low power. No day 14 peak-response samples were available, so repertoires were characterized only after the peak T cell response. Most participants were white British and females outnumbered males, and the authors suggested that clonal diversity may have been underestimated. Reportedly, almost half of the unique spike-specific TCRs recognized epitopes lying outside the regions that are mutated in the B.1.351 and B.1.1.7 variants. Conclusions about previously exposed vaccinees were limited because only six or seven AZD1222 recipients were SARS-CoV-2 seropositive at baseline. CD4 TCRs associated with the vaccine covered the entire spike protein, and the dominant responses were in regions 160-218 and 743-854. After two AZD1222 doses, spike-specific TCR breadth and depth were significantly higher than at day 0 and than in MenACWY recipients.

As for this clone: Its antigen target is currently unknown. No much larger clonotype is one base removed from it; base qualities were not supplied.

The CDR3 covers 16 residues, taking in both the cysteine and the phenylalanine. Here the CDR3 DNA is all that survives: 48 bases in frame from base 1. V lost 4 bases and J lost 6 bases, and the count of bases not matched to a germline gene is 10. CDR1 is given as LGHNA and CDR2 as YNFKEQ, both from the germline V gene. The CDR3 regions of human TCRbeta chains were subjected to immunosequencing. The original pipeline was this. Repertoire TCRs were matched against a reference library of SARS-CoV-2-specific TCRs generated with the MIRA antigen-specificity platform. Breadth was defined as the fraction of unique TCRs that were SARS-CoV-2-associated, and depth was defined as the fraction of total T cells that were SARS-CoV-2-associated. Using the MIRA data, each spike-specific TCR was mapped to the spike region that the TCR reacts to and placed in a CD4 or CD8 class. Log10-transformed breadth and depth values were compared by one-way ANOVA with Sidak's multiple comparisons tests. TCRdb carries this immuneACCESS record with in-frame sequences only. Its versions omit some clonotypes, under half of them owing to an unresolved V gene in the studies checked, with the rest unexplained. V, J and clone size reflect that table, while D and trimming were determined from the DNA. The sample table records about 150,000 clones; 90% of these occur just once. The ten biggest clones cover about 1.7% of the sample.

The sample's time point, from its label and the paper: baseline before first vaccination. The vaccinee samples were drawn from two UK trials, COV001 and COV002, one of which was a single-blind randomized controlled phase 2/3 trial testing AZD1222 (ChAdOx1 nCoV-19) in healthy adults. Trial participant PBMC samples were collected at day 0 and day 28 after the second dose for TCRbeta chain sequencing. The clonotype comes from an adult in good health. The chain couples TRBV4-2 to TRBJ1-5, with 9 central nucleotides matching TRBD1. The material sequenced was peripheral blood, taken on day 0 of AZD1222 vaccination. Here the CDR3 is given as CASSPTTGGEGQPQHF. In nucleotide form, the sequence is TGTGCCAGCAGCCCTACGACAGGGGGTGAGGGTCAGCCCCAGCATTTT.